The source of this T cell receptor beta chain is a study of T cells in Graves' hyperthyroidism and ophthalmopathy. Germline CDR1 is GTSNPN and CDR2 is SVGIG (reference sequence). The CDR3 runs 14 residues. Trimming took 1 base from V and 3 from J; bases not matched to a gene: 2. TCR beta CDR3 regions were amplified from RNA transcripts. First-round RT-PCR of the TCR CDR3 relied on the HTBI primer set. TCRdb reprocessed the multiplex PCR reads via MiXCR and lists one record per CDR3 protein. The sample contains 350,000 or so distinct CDR3 sequences, roughly 18% of which appear only once. The TCR sequence derives from a woman aged 50 to 60 with Graves' hyperthyroidism. V gene TRBV30 combines with J gene TRBJ2-7; TRBD1 matches 11 bases. Sequencing was performed on blood. CDR3 residues: CAWSGGQGGYEQYF. CDR3 DNA sequence: TGTGCCTGGAGTGGGGGACAGGGGGGCTACGAGCAGTACTTC.